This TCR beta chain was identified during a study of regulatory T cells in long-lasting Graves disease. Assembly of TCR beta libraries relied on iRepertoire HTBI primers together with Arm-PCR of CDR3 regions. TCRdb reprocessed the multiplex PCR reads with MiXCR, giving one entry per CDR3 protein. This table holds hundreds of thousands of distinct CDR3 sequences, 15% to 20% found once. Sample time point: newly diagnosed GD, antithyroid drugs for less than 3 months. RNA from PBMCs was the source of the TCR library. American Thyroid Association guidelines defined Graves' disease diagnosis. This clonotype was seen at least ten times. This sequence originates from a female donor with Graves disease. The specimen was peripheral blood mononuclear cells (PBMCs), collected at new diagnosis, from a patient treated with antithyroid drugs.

The CDR3 nucleotides are TGTGCCAGCAGCGTAGAGGTAGCGGGAGGGCCCGGGGAGCTGTTTTTT. Translating gives CASSVEVAGGPGELFF. J is TRBJ2-2 and V is TRBV9; 11 bases fit TRBD2. The junction had 4 bases not matched to a gene; V was cut back by 0 bases and J by 6 bases. The CDR3 loop spans 16 amino acids. Germline V gene lookup returns CDR1 SGDLS and CDR2 YYNGEE.